A single sample is the source of the 26 T cell receptor beta chains below, sequenced in a study of low-dose radiotherapy and immunotherapy resistance in tumors. Covering alpha and beta chains, TRAV- and TRBV-specific primers were used for the first-strand cDNA. TCR amplification involved about 19 PCR cycles with a constant-region primer and V-primer adapter. TCRdb used MiXCR to reprocess the reads, holding one entry per CDR3 protein. There are 57,000 or so distinct CDR3 sequences in the sample; approximately 25% occur only once, and 5.7% lies in the top ten. The time point here: before trial treatment. Material: PBMCs, obtained before treatment. These receptors all stem from a male donor with prostate cancer.

This clonotype was counted many times. The chain links TRBV14 to TRBJ1-6; unclear D gene. The V gene's germline CDR1 is SGHDN and CDR2 FVKESK. V was trimmed by 4 bases and J by 9 bases, leaving 7 bases between them. The length of the CDR3 is 12 residues. For the CDR3, the DNA is TGTGCCAGCAGCCTTCAGACTTCACCCCTCCACTTT. This translates into CASSLQTSPLHF.

A note on this clonotype: No DNA is shown, since the ends of the CDR3 on it are uncertain; the CDR3 is the one TCRdb lists. The V and J genes are TRBV28 and TRBJ2-2. The CDR3 spans 16 amino acids, including both terminal residues. CDR1 is MDHEN and CDR2 is SYDVKM in the germline V gene. The CDR3 reads CASSYGRMNTGELFFF.

This clonotype is medium-sized. The rearrangement links TRBV28 to TRBJ2-7, with TRBD1 as a possible D gene (5 bases). Trimming stripped 6 bases from V and 6 bases from J, with 15 bases between. Germline CDR1 MDHEN, CDR2 SYDVKM. This CDR3 is built from 13 residues. CDR3 amino acids: CASSLPWGGEQYF. CDR3 sequence (DNA): TGTGCCAGCAGCCTGCCATGGGGCGGCGAGCAGTACTTC. Together with reference TRBV28 and TRBJ2-7, the CDR3 gives the full variable domain: DVKVTQSSRYLVKRTGEKVFLECVQDMDHENMFWYRQDPGLGLRLIYFSYDVKMKEKGDIPEGYSVSREKKERFSLILESASTNQTSMYLCASSLPWGGEQYFGPGTRLTVT.

This clonotype was recorded at least ten times. Compared with germline, one end of the junction differs, possibly owing to a read error. The chain recombines TRBV20-1 with TRBJ2-3, with TRBD2 matching 8 bases. The CDR3 is made up of 15 amino acids. Germline V gene lookup returns CDR1 DFQATT and CDR2 SNEGSKA (reference sequence). The CDR3 protein is CSARDPGGTADTQYF. CDR3 DNA sequence: TGCAGTGCTAGAGACCCGGGGGGGACGGCGGATACTCAGTATTTT.

This clonotype was seen repeatedly, ten times or more. The CDR3 is CASSQDGQGIEAFF. The CDR3 region has the DNA TGTGCCAGCAGCCAAGACGGACAGGGGATTGAAGCTTTCTTT. J is TRBJ1-1 and V is TRBV14; TRBD1 aligns across 9 bases. Germline CDR1 SGHDN, CDR2 FVKESK. CDR3 length: 14 residues. Trimming took 0 bases from V and 7 from J; bases not matched to a gene: 3.

The chain joins TRBV6-8 to TRBJ2-5; TRBD2 agrees at 7 bases. Trimming took 5 bases from V and 1 from J; bases not matched to a gene: 19. CDR1 and CDR2 (germline): MNHGY, SAAAGT. CDR3 length: 19 residues. CDR3 amino acids: CASSEWSRTASGSQETQYF. DNA of the CDR3: TGTGCCAGCAGTGAATGGAGCCGGACGGCTAGCGGAAGCCAAGAGACCCAGTACTTC.

This clonotype came up many times. J is TRBJ1-1 and V is TRBV30, with D unclear. This CDR3 contains 11 residues. Trimming removed 0 bases from V and 7 bases from J, with 6 bases in between. Looked up from germline, CDR1 is GTSNPN and CDR2 is SVGIG (reference sequence). CDR3 nucleotide sequence: TGTGCCTGGAGTGTCGGGGTTGAAGCTTTCTTT. As protein: CAWSVGVEAFF.

This clonotype was detected ten times or more. V usage is TRBV27 and J usage is TRBJ2-2; 8 bases match TRBD1. J was trimmed by 0 bases and V by 6 bases; bases with no gene match: 6. The CDR3 spans 16 residues. CDR1 and CDR2 from the germline V gene are MNHEY and SMNVEV (reference sequence). The CDR3 bases are TGTGCCAGCAGCAGCCGGACAGGGACGAACACCGGGGAGCTGTTTTTT. This codes for CASSSRTGTNTGELFF.

This chain connects TRBV18 to TRBJ2-3; 7 bases are a match to TRBD2. The CDR3 spans 15 residues. Trimming took 1 base from V and 0 from J; bases not matched to a gene: 1. In germline, CDR1 is KGHSH, CDR2 LQKENI. The CDR3 bases are TGTGCCAGCTCACCACAACTAGCGAGCACAGATACGCAGTATTTT. It yields the protein CASSPQLASTDTQYF.

In this sample, this clonotype is medium-sized. The rearrangement uses TRBV5-4 and TRBJ2-5; no clear D gene. The germline gives CDR1 SGHNT, CDR2 YYREEE (reference sequence). Trimming shortened V by 4 bases and J by 2 bases, and 9 bases separated the two germline ends. CDR3 length: 13 residues. CDR3 nucleotide sequence: TGTGCCAGCAGCAATCTGATTCAAGAGACCCAGTACTTC. Its translation: CASSNLIQETQYF.

The table lists this clonotype with many counts. The chain has TRBV28 and TRBJ2-5; no reliable D call. CDR1 is MDHEN, CDR2 SYDVKM, per germline. V lost 5 bases to trimming and J lost 4 bases, with 20 bases between them. The CDR3 is made up of 16 amino acids. CDR3 protein: CASSLPLRHKGETQYF. CDR3 DNA sequence: TGTGCCAGCAGTCTCCCTCTTCGGCACAAAGGAGAGACCCAGTACTTC. Using reference TRBV28 and TRBJ2-5 for the parts outside the CDR3, the full variable domain is DVKVTQSSRYLVKRTGEKVFLECVQDMDHENMFWYRQDPGLGLRLIYFSYDVKMKEKGDIPEGYSVSREKKERFSLILESASTNQTSMYLCASSLPLRHKGETQYFGPGTRLLVL.

Note on this clonotype: One base away lies a much larger clone, so this may be a sequencing read error. V and J are TRBV29-1 and TRBJ2-2, with 8 bases that match TRBD1. The CDR3 runs to 13 residues. Germline lookup yields CDR1 SQVTM and CDR2 ANQGSEA. Trimming removed 5 bases from V and 4 bases from J; junction bases left unmatched: 3. The CDR3 region is CSVRQGSTGELFF. CDR3 DNA: TGCAGCGTTAGACAGGGGAGCACCGGGGAGCTGTTTTTT.

As concerns this clonotype: This likely reflects a read error, since a far larger clone is one base away. The rearrangement links TRBV11-2 to TRBJ1-6; 11 nucleotides agree with TRBD1. The CDR3 is 15 residues long. The germline gives CDR1 SGHAT, CDR2 FQNNGV. The CDR3 DNA sequence: TGCGCCATCAGCACGGACAGGGGGCCGAATTCACCCCTCCACTTT. This gives the protein CAISTDRGPNSPLHF.

In this sample, this clonotype turned up many times. The V gene is TRBV12-3 or TRBV12-4, the J gene TRBJ2-7; 9 nucleotides match TRBD1. The CDR3 has 13 amino acids. After removal of 6 bases from V and 5 bases from J, the junction contained 5 bases not matched to a gene. This CDR3 is CASSLRTGDEQYF. CDR3 nucleotide sequence: TGTGCCAGCAGCCTAAGGACAGGGGACGAGCAGTACTTC.

This rearrangement joins TRBV20-1 to TRBJ2-7; D gene uncertain. The germline V and J ends were trimmed by 6 bases and 6 bases, with 12 bases remaining between them. CDR1 DFQATT and CDR2 SNEGSKA come from the germline V gene (reference sequence). The CDR3 loop spans 11 amino acids. CDR3 protein: CSAPQFGEQYF. The CDR3 DNA is TGCAGTGCCCCCCAGTTCGGCGAGCAGTACTTC.

This clonotype showed up many times. The chain is built from TRBV14 and TRBJ1-6; 8 bases agree with TRBD1. This CDR3 comprises 16 residues. Germline V lookup: CDR1 SGHDN, CDR2 FVKESK. V shed 0 bases and J 6 bases; nucleotides not matched to a gene: 4. The CDR3 protein is CASSQDMTGVNSPLHF. The CDR3, as DNA: TGTGCCAGCAGCCAAGATATGACAGGGGTTAATTCACCCCTCCACTTT.

This clonotype was observed many times. The gene calls are TRBV3-1 and TRBJ1-1; tentative D call: TRBD1 (6 bases). This CDR3 contains 15 residues. Germline V gene data show CDR1 as LGHDT and CDR2 as YNNKEL (reference sequence). With 4 bases removed from V and 2 bases from J, the gap between germline ends came to 14 bases. The CDR3 spells CASSPSLGANTEAFF. The CDR3 nucleotides read TGTGCCAGCAGCCCTTCTTTGGGGGCTAACACTGAAGCTTTCTTT.

This clonotype has at least ten counts. This chain joins TRBV15 and TRBJ2-6; 7 nucleotides match TRBD1. The CDR3 loop spans 14 amino acids. V dropped 7 bases and J dropped 3; count of bases not matched to a gene: 3. Germline assignment: CDR1 LNHNV and CDR2 YYDKDF (reference sequence). CDR3 residues: CATTTGVGANVLTF. Written as DNA, the CDR3 is TGTGCCACCACTACAGGGGTTGGGGCCAACGTCCTGACTTTC. Looking up the rest from reference TRBV15 and TRBJ2-6 gives the full variable domain: DAMVIQNPRYQVTQFGKPVTLSCSQTLNHNVMYWYQQKSSQAPKLLFHYYDKDFNNEADTPDNFQSRRPNTSFCFLDIRSPGLGDTAMYLCATTTGVGANVLTFGAGSRLTVL.

This clonotype was counted ten times or more. The rearrangement joins TRBV25-1 to TRBJ2-1; 10 nucleotides align to TRBD2. The ends lost 3 bases at V and 5 bases at J; junction bases unmatched: 10. CDR3 length equals 17 residues. CDR1 and CDR2 (germline): MGHDK, SYGVNS. DNA of the CDR3: TGTGCCAGCAGTGACACTAGCGGGATTTTGACGAACAATGAGCAGTTCTTC. Its translation: CASSDTSGILTNNEQFF.

The sample holds many counts of this clonotype. The chain carries TRBV30 and TRBJ2-6; no firm D call. V lost 0 bases, J lost 4 bases, and 10 bases lay in between. The CDR3 is 15 residues long. The germline gives CDR1 GTSNPN, CDR2 SVGIG (reference sequence). CDR3 nucleotides: TGTGCCTGGAGTGTACTGGGGAACGGGGCCAACGTCCTGACTTTC. Amino acid sequence: CAWSVLGNGANVLTF.

This clonotype showed up many times. V and J are TRBV19 and TRBJ2-3, with D unclear. With 5 bases removed from V and 4 bases from J, the gap between germline ends came to 13 bases. The CDR3 covers 14 residues. Germline loops: CDR1 LNHDA, CDR2 SQIVND (reference sequence). In nucleotides, the CDR3 is TGTGCCAGTAGTCTGGGTTTATGGGCAGATACGCAGTATTTT. Amino acid sequence: CASSLGLWADTQYF.

The chain carries TRBV4-1 and TRBJ1-5; D possibly corresponds to TRBD1 (6 bases). The CDR3 consists of 15 residues. V was trimmed by 4 bases and J by 6 bases, leaving 16 bases between them. CDR1 and CDR2 (germline): MGHRA, YSYEKL. This CDR3 reads CASSPTSGVSQPQHF. The CDR3 bases are TGCGCCAGCAGCCCGACCTCAGGGGTGTCTCAGCCCCAGCATTTT.

In its sample, this clonotype was seen many times. CDR3 amino acids: CASSRQGITYEQYF. Here the CDR3 DNA reads TGTGCCAGCAGCCGGCAGGGGATTACCTACGAGCAGTACTTC. The chain uses TRBV14 and TRBJ2-7; D is possibly TRBD1 (6 bases). CDR1 and CDR2 from the germline V gene are SGHDN and FVKESK. The germline V and J ends were trimmed by 4 bases and 2 bases, with 12 bases remaining between them. The CDR3 totals 14 residues. Based on the CDR3 plus reference TRBV14 and TRBJ2-7, the full variable domain is EAGVTQFPSHSVIEKGQTVTLRCDPISGHDNLYWYRRVMGKEIKFLLHFVKESKQDESGMPNNRFLAERTGGTYSTLKVQPAELEDSGVYFCASSRQGITYEQYFGPGTRLTVT.

This clonotype was recorded at least ten times. This sequence joins TRBV29-1 and TRBJ2-3; TRBD1 aligns across 7 bases. From germline, CDR1 is SQVTM and CDR2 ANQGSEA. J was trimmed by 5 bases and V by 7 bases; bases with no gene match: 9. CDR3 size: 13 residues. The CDR3 region is CSAQPAGGDTQYF. CDR3 coding DNA: TGCAGCGCCCAGCCGGCAGGGGGAGATACGCAGTATTTT.

The rearrangement uses TRBV28 and TRBJ2-7; D is uncertain. The V gene lost 5 bases and the J gene lost 7 bases, with 9 bases spanning the gap. This CDR3 has 11 amino acids. Germline values: CDR1 MDHEN, CDR2 SYDVKM. The CDR3 protein is CASSLLGEQYF. CDR3 in DNA: TGTGCCAGCAGTCTATTAGGGGAGCAGTACTTC. The complete variable domain, with remaining parts taken from reference TRBV28 and TRBJ2-7, reads DVKVTQSSRYLVKRTGEKVFLECVQDMDHENMFWYRQDPGLGLRLIYFSYDVKMKEKGDIPEGYSVSREKKERFSLILESASTNQTSMYLCASSLLGEQYFGPGTRLTVT.

As DNA, the CDR3 is TGTGCCAGCAGCCCCGGGACAGAAAGCTACGAGCAGTACTTC. It is translated as CASSPGTESYEQYF. The V call is TRBV11-2, the J call TRBJ2-7; 7 positions match TRBD1. Germline V CDR1 and CDR2: SGHAT, FQNNGV. V shed 5 bases, J shed 3 bases, and the junction held 7 bases outside the gene matches. The CDR3 has 14 residues.